Described below is a single T cell receptor (beta chain) sequence and its context. Germline V lookup: CDR1 KGHDR, CDR2 SFDVKD. The CDR3 is 13 amino acids. Between the trimmed V and J ends, which lost 7 bases and 7 bases, there was a span of 15 bases. Assay used: immunoSEQ multiplex PCR; TCRdb lists only in-frame clones, some missing. The sample lists tens of thousands of clones, 94% seen once, with around 2.8% in the top ten. This record comes from a study of control samples from healthy donors and cancer patients. This TCR derives from a woman in her 30s in good health. The sample consisted of blood. The V call is TRBV24-1, the J call TRBJ1-2, with a weak D call TRBD1 (5 bases). The CDR3 nucleotides are TGTGCCACCAGGGAACTCCAGGGTTGTGGCTACACCTTC. Its protein is CATRELQGCGYTF.